This T cell receptor (beta chain) appears in the sequencing data of a study of OX40 agonist ivuxolimab in advanced cancers. Regarding the complete study: Ivuxolimab, which targeted the costimulatory receptor OX40 (CD134), was an agonistic, fully human IgG2 monoclonal antibody. Intravenous ivuxolimab was administered to patients every 2 weeks at six dose levels: 0.01, 0.1, 0.3, 1.5, 3 and 10 mg/kg. Among the 50 to 55 dose-escalation patients, approximately 20 had hepatocellular carcinoma, 15 melanoma, 9 renal cell carcinoma and 9 head and neck cancer. The dose-escalation cohort was about 86% male with a mean age of 60 years, ranging from 23 to 79. Patients were allowed to have had prior anti-PD-1, anti-PD-L1 or anti-CTLA-4 therapy, and approximately 40% of the dose-escalation patients had previously received checkpoint inhibitors. Three dose-escalation patients achieved partial responses, one with hepatocellular carcinoma and two with cutaneous melanoma. Peripheral TCRbeta sequencing was intended to test whether TCR sequence diversity was altered and clonal T-cell expansion was caused by ivuxolimab. The paper describes the monotherapy dose-escalation part (N of about 52 patients) of the phase I trial of ivuxolimab.

Study-wide findings and limitations: Low levels of normalized T-cell clonal expansion were also seen in some patients who did not respond. Partial responders in the 0.1-3.0 mg/kg groups had among the lowest normalized peripheral clonal expansion, especially among CD8+ T cells. After ivuxolimab, more expanded clones were found on average in CD8+ T cells than in CD4+ T cells. Which antigens the clonally expanded peripheral T cells were specific for was not determined. Clonal expansion of both CD4+ and CD8+ blood T cells was observed from baseline to week 6 at doses 0.1 to 3.0 mg/kg.

Patients with a history of autoimmune disease or receiving systemic immunosuppression were excluded from the trial. Peripheral blood for TCR sequencing was collected from all dose cohorts at baseline, on cycle 4 day 1, and on cycle 7 day 1. The samples were drawn from a first-in-human, open-label, multicenter phase I dose-escalation trial of ivuxolimab. The trial enrolled adults with locally advanced or metastatic head and neck squamous cell, hepatocellular, melanoma or renal cell carcinoma. CD4+ and CD8+ T cells were sorted separately from peripheral blood before TCR sequencing. The CDR3 goes from the cysteine to the phenylalanine over 15 residues. Of all the DNA, just the CDR3 is kept, 45 bases in frame from base 1. Between the V and J ends, shortened by 0 bases and 5 bases respectively, the junction contains 13 bases. Per the germline V gene, LGHNA is the CDR1 and YNFKEQ is the CDR2. Note on this clone: The target of this receptor is not known. Nothing much larger sits one base from this clone, and base qualities are not available.

To sequence the TCRbeta CDR3 region, genomic DNA was isolated from the sorted cells. TCRbeta CDR3 regions were sequenced using the immunoSEQ Assay. Drawn from immuneACCESS, this table holds only the in-frame rearrangements with V and J called that TCRdb kept. Clones are partly lost; checked studies trace under half to an unresolved V gene and leave the rest unexplained. The sample profile shows about 27,000 clones; approximately 78% of them were found once. The ten largest clones represent approximately 20% of the sample. The clonotype was recovered from an adult with an advanced solid tumor such as melanoma, head and neck, liver or kidney cancer. The chain was built from TRBV4-2 and TRBJ1-1; the D segment could be TRBD1, given 5 matching bases. Sequencing used CD4+ or CD8+ T cells sorted from blood, obtained in a trial of the OX40 agonist ivuxolimab. The CDR3 protein: CASSQERGSFTEAFF. The DNA reads TGTGCCAGCAGCCAAGAAAGGGGCAGTTTTACTGAAGCTTTCTTT.